The 31 T cell receptor beta chains below come from one sample, sequenced in a study of T-cell memory formation after mild COVID-19. TCRdb fed the 5' RACE reads into MiXCR, producing one record per CDR3 protein. Of 250,000 to 400,000 distinct CDR3 sequences in the sample, 13% to 15% were seen once. Sequencing was performed on PBMCs or a T cell subset sorted from them (not recorded which). The receptor source for this set is a man between 18 and 35 years old who had mild COVID-19 (a few samples of this study predate the infection). Cell type and time point are not known.

The table lists this clonotype with a few counts. The chain recombines TRBV5-1 with TRBJ2-3; 9 nucleotides match TRBD1. Germline trimming cut 4 bases from V and 2 bases from J; bases unmatched to any gene: 8. Germline CDR1 is SGHRS and CDR2 is YFSETQ. This CDR3 has 16 amino acids. CDR3 protein: CASSKFGTGPTDTQYF. The CDR3 region has the DNA TGCGCCAGCAGCAAATTCGGGACAGGGCCCACAGATACGCAGTATTTT.

This clonotype has a handful of counts. The chain combines TRBV24-1 with TRBJ2-7, with TRBD1 matching over 7 bases. Germline values: CDR1 KGHDR, CDR2 SFDVKD. V shed 6 bases and J 3 bases; nucleotides not matched to a gene: 4. The CDR3 sequence is 13 residues long. For the CDR3, the DNA is TGTGCCACCAGTTGGGACAGACACTACGAGCAGTACTTC. This sequence encodes CATSWDRHYEQYF.

The chain has TRBV15 and TRBJ2-7, with a tentative D call TRBD1 (6 bases). The CDR3 extends over 15 amino acids. V lost 8 bases to trimming and J lost 2 bases, with 19 bases between them. Germline CDR1 is LNHNV and CDR2 is YYDKDF (reference sequence). CDR3 sequence reads: CATQDAAGAAYEQYF. In DNA, the CDR3 is TGTGCCACCCAGGACGCGGCAGGGGCCGCCTACGAGCAGTACTTC.

At least ten counts were recorded for this clonotype. The chain employs TRBV3-1 and TRBJ1-5; no definite D call. The V gene lost 0 bases and the J gene lost 6 bases, with 6 bases spanning the gap. CDR1 is LGHDT and CDR2 is YNNKEL in the germline V gene (reference sequence). This CDR3 spans 13 amino acids. This CDR3 is CASSQDLGQPQHF. DNA for the CDR3: TGTGCCAGCAGCCAAGATTTGGGTCAGCCCCAGCATTTT.

In its sample, this clonotype was seen a few times. V and J are TRBV7-9 and TRBJ1-1; TRBD1 aligns across 7 bases. This CDR3 spans 14 amino acids. With V trimmed by 5 bases and J by 4 bases, 7 bases remained unmatched. Germline assignment: CDR1 SEHNR and CDR2 FQNEAQ (reference sequence). The chain's CDR3 is CASSPRQGGTEAFF. The CDR3 DNA sequence: TGTGCCAGCAGCCCTCGACAGGGAGGCACTGAAGCTTTCTTT. Looking up the rest from reference TRBV7-9 and TRBJ1-1 gives the full variable domain: DTGVSQNPRHKITKRGQNVTFRCDPISEHNRLYWYRQTLGQGPEFLTYFQNEAQLEKSRLLSDRFSAERPKGSFSTLEIQRTEQGDSAMYLCASSPRQGGTEAFFGQGTRLTVV.

This clonotype was counted between two and nine times. The V and J genes are TRBV6-5 and TRBJ1-6; 7 bases line up with TRBD1. This CDR3 contains 14 residues. Germline V gene lookup returns CDR1 MNHEY and CDR2 SVGAGI. After removal of 5 bases from V and 11 bases from J, the junction contained 9 bases not matched to a gene. CDR3 residues: CASSLQGSSAPLHF. The CDR3 coding sequence is TGTGCCAGCAGTCTACAGGGGAGTTCGGCACCCCTCCACTTT.

J is TRBJ1-2 and V is TRBV7-9, with 10 bases identical to TRBD1. Germline V CDR1 and CDR2: SEHNR, FQNEAQ (reference sequence). This CDR3 is built from 14 residues. V gave up 5 bases and J gave up 7 bases; unmatched junction bases: 7. The CDR3 here is CASSRRQGAAGYTF. CDR3 in DNA: TGTGCCAGCAGCCGTAGACAGGGGGCCGCTGGCTACACCTTC.

The chain employs TRBV7-9 and TRBJ1-3; D uncertain. With 2 bases removed from V and 4 bases from J, the gap between germline ends came to 6 bases. Germline V gene data show CDR1 as SEHNR and CDR2 as FQNEAQ (reference sequence). The CDR3 extends over 13 amino acids. CDR3 bases: TGTGCCAGCAGCTTATATGGGGGAAACACCATATATTTT. It codes for CASSLYGGNTIYF.

This clonotype came up a few times. The chain is built from TRBV5-1 and TRBJ1-1; possible D gene TRBD1, 6 bases. This CDR3 spans 15 amino acids. V was cut by 5 bases and J by 2 bases, with 16 bases left in between. In germline, CDR1 is SGHRS, CDR2 YFSETQ. This CDR3 is CASSSAGHTNTEAFF. CDR3 sequence (DNA): TGCGCCAGCAGTTCCGCGGGACATACCAACACTGAAGCTTTCTTT.

The V gene is TRBV5-4, the J gene TRBJ1-6, with 8 positions matching TRBD1. Germline CDR1 is SGHNT and CDR2 is YYREEE (reference sequence). V gave up 0 bases and J gave up 1 base; unmatched junction bases: 3. This CDR3 comprises 17 residues. The CDR3 DNA reads TGTGCCAGCAGCTTGGTAACAGGGGGGTCCTATAATTCACCCCTCCACTTT. Protein: CASSLVTGGSYNSPLHF.

The chain uses TRBV7-3 and TRBJ2-7, with 15 bases that match TRBD2. V shed 5 bases and J 7 bases; nucleotides not matched to a gene: 6. Germline values: CDR1 SGHTA, CDR2 FQGTGA. CDR3 length: 15 amino acids. The CDR3 DNA is TGTGCCAGCAGCCGGACAGGGACTAGCGGGGGGGAGCAGTACTTC. Its protein product is CASSRTGTSGGEQYF.

The gene calls are TRBV3-1 and TRBJ2-2, with 9 bases identical to TRBD1. CDR1 is LGHDT and CDR2 is YNNKEL in the germline V gene (reference sequence). The CDR3 covers 17 residues. V lost 4 bases, J lost 2 bases, and 8 bases stayed unmatched. CDR3 sequence (DNA): TGTGCCAGCAGCCGTCAACCGGGACAGGGTAACACCGGGGAGCTGTTTTTT. Translation gives CASSRQPGQGNTGELFF. The full variable domain, its missing parts supplied by reference TRBV3-1 and TRBJ2-2, is DTAVSQTPKYLVTQMGNDKSIKCEQNLGHDTMYWYKQDSKKFLKIMFSYNNKELIINETVPNRFSPKSPDKAHLNLHINSLELGDSAVYFCASSRQPGQGNTGELFFGEGSRLTVL.

The chain has TRBV6-6 and TRBJ2-1; 11 bases are a match to TRBD2. V gave up 1 base and J gave up 6 bases; unmatched junction bases: 2. Germline assignment: CDR1 MNHNY and CDR2 SVGAGI (reference sequence). The CDR3 is made up of 15 amino acids. The CDR3 sequence is CASSYLAGGVNEQFF. In DNA form, the CDR3 reads TGTGCCAGCAGTTACTTAGCGGGGGGGGTCAATGAGCAGTTCTTC.

This clonotype was observed a handful of times. The CDR3 nucleotides are TGCAGTGCCCCAGAGCAGGGGAGAGAGACCCAGTACTTC. Translating gives CSAPEQGRETQYF. The rearrangement joins TRBV20-1 to TRBJ2-5, with D tentatively TRBD1 (6 bases). Trimming removed 6 bases at V and 4 bases at J, with 15 bases between. The length of the CDR3 is 13 residues. CDR1 and CDR2 from the germline V gene are DFQATT and SNEGSKA (reference sequence).

This clonotype was observed a handful of times. The V call is TRBV7-9, the J call TRBJ2-1; 9 bases line up with TRBD1. In germline, CDR1 is SEHNR, CDR2 FQNEAQ (reference sequence). V shed 5 bases, J shed 10 bases, and the junction held 3 bases outside the gene matches. This CDR3 region has 12 residues. The DNA for the CDR3 is TGTGCCAGCAGCATTGGGACAGGGGAGCAGTTCTTC. The encoded protein is CASSIGTGEQFF.

This rearrangement joins TRBV7-9 to TRBJ2-3, with a tentative D call TRBD2 (7 bases). The CDR3 is 16 amino acids. CDR1 is SEHNR, CDR2 FQNEAQ, per germline (reference sequence). Trimming stripped 2 bases from V and 2 bases from J, with 14 bases between. CDR3 coding DNA: TGTGCCAGCAGCTTACGTCGGGGGGCCTTCACAGATACGCAGTATTTT. Translated, it gives CASSLRRGAFTDTQYF.

J is TRBJ2-7 and V is TRBV27; 7 bases are shared with TRBD1. Looked up from germline, CDR1 is MNHEY and CDR2 is SMNVEV (reference sequence). The CDR3 extends over 13 amino acids. Trimming took 5 bases from V and 2 from J; bases not matched to a gene: 3. The CDR3 region has the DNA TGTGCCAGCAGTAGACAGGGACCCTACGAGCAGTACTTC. This translates into CASSRQGPYEQYF.

This clonotype was seen a handful of times. The chain is built from TRBV10-3 and TRBJ2-3; the D gene is possibly TRBD1 (6 bases). The V gene's germline CDR1 is ENHRY and CDR2 SYGVKD. Trimming pared 4 bases from V and 0 bases from J, leaving 14 bases between. There are 16 residues in the CDR3. CDR3 nucleotide sequence: TGTGCCATCAGTGGGGGCAGGGGACAAAGCACAGATACGCAGTATTTT. This codes for CAISGGRGQSTDTQYF.

This clonotype came up a few times. The CDR3 protein is CASSRGWSSYEQYF. CDR3 bases: TGTGCCAGCAGTCGCGGGTGGAGCTCCTACGAGCAGTACTTC. The chain is built from TRBV6-5 and TRBJ2-7; D possibly corresponds to TRBD2 (5 bases). This CDR3 spans 14 amino acids. Germline assignment: CDR1 MNHEY and CDR2 SVGAGI. Trimming left V 5 bases short and J 0 bases short, with 11 bases between.

The rearrangement uses TRBV6-5 and TRBJ2-1; D is possibly TRBD2 (5 bases). The CDR3 sequence is 14 residues long. Trimming pared 6 bases from V and 6 bases from J, leaving 15 bases between. Germline CDR1 MNHEY, CDR2 SVGAGI. CDR3 amino acids: CASSLRTRSNEQFF. The DNA for the CDR3 is TGTGCCAGCAGCCTCCGGACTCGCAGCAATGAGCAGTTCTTC.

CDR3 sequence (DNA): TGTGCCAGCAGGGCCGGGACTTGGGGTTCACCCCTCCACTTT. It codes for CASRAGTWGSPLHF. The V gene is TRBV7-2, the J gene TRBJ1-6, with a weak D call TRBD1 (5 bases). There are 14 residues in the CDR3. Per the germline V gene, CDR1 is SGHTA and CDR2 is FQGNSA. Trimming removed 6 bases at V and 9 bases at J, with 15 bases between.

This clonotype appeared many times. V and J are TRBV4-3 and TRBJ2-5, with 7 positions matching TRBD1. Per the germline V gene, CDR1 is LGHNA and CDR2 is YSLEER. CDR3 length: 15 amino acids. V dropped 0 bases and J dropped 1; count of bases not matched to a gene: 2. CDR3: CASSQDYRGQETQYF. The CDR3 coding sequence is TGCGCCAGCAGCCAAGATTACAGGGGCCAAGAGACCCAGTACTTC.

This clonotype was seen a few times. CDR3 in DNA: TGCGCCAGCAGCCAAGTTGGACCGCATGAAAAACTGTTTTTT. Translation: CASSQVGPHEKLFF. V gene TRBV4-1 combines with J gene TRBJ1-4; the D is unclear. CDR3 length: 14 residues. The V gene's germline CDR1 is MGHRA and CDR2 YSYEKL. V gave up 1 base and J gave up 6 bases, with 9 bases separating them.

This clonotype showed up many times. This chain uses TRBV7-2 with TRBJ2-5; the match to TRBD2 covers 12 bases. CDR1 and CDR2 from the germline V gene are SGHTA and FQGNSA. This CDR3 spans 15 amino acids. The ends lost 2 bases at V and 4 bases at J; junction bases unmatched: 2. The CDR3 spells CASSLLAGGLETQYF. CDR3 nucleotide sequence: TGTGCCAGCAGCTTACTAGCGGGGGGGCTAGAGACCCAGTACTTC.

The chain links TRBV6-5 to TRBJ2-1; 12 bases are a match to TRBD2. The CDR3 loop spans 14 amino acids. Trimming cost V 6 bases and J 12 bases; bases outside gene matches: 9. CDR1 is MNHEY and CDR2 is SVGAGI in the germline V gene. The CDR3 sequence: CASSDTSGGSLQFF. Here the CDR3 DNA reads TGTGCCAGCAGCGACACTAGCGGGGGGTCCCTGCAGTTCTTC.

This sequence joins TRBV5-6 and TRBJ2-1; D gene uncertain. Trimming stripped 8 bases from V and 0 bases from J, with 9 bases between. This CDR3 has 13 residues. The germline CDR1 and CDR2 sequences are SGHDT and YYEEEE. The CDR3 reads CASDRSSYNEQFF. The CDR3 region has the DNA TGTGCCAGTGACCGCAGCTCCTACAATGAGCAGTTCTTC.

This clonotype was observed a few times. This sequence joins TRBV5-1 and TRBJ2-3; no firm D call. Trimming cost V 0 bases and J 4 bases, with 12 bases left between them. This CDR3 region has 15 residues. Germline V CDR1 and CDR2: SGHRS, YFSETQ. CDR3 amino acids: CASSLELPAADTQYF. Here the CDR3 DNA reads TGCGCCAGCAGCTTGGAGCTGCCCGCTGCAGATACGCAGTATTTT. The full variable domain, completed using reference TRBV5-1 and TRBJ2-3, is KAGVTQTPRYLIKTRGQQVTLSCSPISGHRSVSWYQQTPGQGLQFLFEYFSETQRNKGNFPGRFSGRQFSNSRSEMNVSTLELGDSALYLCASSLELPAADTQYFGPGTRLTVL.

This clonotype was seen more than once but under ten times. V is TRBV7-2 and J is TRBJ2-3, with 9 bases identical to TRBD2. Germline V CDR1 and CDR2: SGHTA, FQGNSA. V was pared by 2 bases and J by 2 bases, with 5 bases of the junction left unmatched. The CDR3 spans 16 residues. CDR3 sequence (DNA): TGTGCCAGCAGCTTATGGCGGGGGGGATACACAGATACGCAGTATTTT. Encoded protein: CASSLWRGGYTDTQYF.

About this clonotype itself: The junction shows a germline mismatch at one end, possibly a read error. The chain has TRBV5-6 and TRBJ2-7; a weak D match, TRBD1 (5 bases). The CDR3 runs to 12 residues. Germline lookup yields CDR1 SGHDT and CDR2 YYEEEE. In DNA form, the CDR3 reads TGTGCCAGCGGCTTGCTCAGGGCCGAGCAGTACTTC. This translates into CASGLLRAEQYF.

This chain uses TRBV9 with TRBJ1-1; 8 positions match TRBD1. The length of the CDR3 is 15 residues. After removal of 6 bases from V and 0 bases from J, the junction contained 7 bases not matched to a gene. From germline, CDR1 is SGDLS and CDR2 YYNGEE. The CDR3 protein is CASMPGQVMNTEAFF. CDR3 in DNA: TGTGCCAGCATGCCGGGACAGGTCATGAACACTGAAGCTTTCTTT.

This clonotype came up a few times. The CDR3 sequence is CARRLAGGRLDEQYF. In nucleotides, the CDR3 is TGCGCCAGACGACTAGCGGGGGGGAGGTTGGACGAGCAGTACTTC. The rearrangement links TRBV23-1 to TRBJ2-7, with 14 bases that match TRBD2. TRBV23-1 is recorded as an ORF, its role being uncertain. Trimming took 9 bases from V and 5 from J; bases not matched to a gene: 9. The CDR3 runs to 15 residues.